One T cell receptor (beta chain) is described in this entry. Its antigen is as yet unknown. The data are from a study of shared clonotypes between healthy human individuals. Overall study results and limits: A reduction in generation probabilities was seen for non-shared clonotypes relative to those shared by all four donors.

V was pared by 2 bases and J by 6 bases, with 8 bases of the junction left unmatched. The CDR3 runs to 15 residues. Germline CDR1 SGHRS, CDR2 YFSETQ. The protocol was immunoSEQ multiplex PCR, while the TCRdb copy is restricted to in-frame clones and leaves out a portion. The table includes approximately 2.3 million clones, approximately 95% detected once. The study separated CD4+ cells into CD45RA+ naive and CD45RA-negative memory subsets. The clonotype was recovered from a man aged 18 to 29 in good health. Some clones in this sample may be carry-over from other donors' samples. The chain employs TRBV5-1 and TRBJ2-1; TRBD2 agrees at 7 bases. Sample: naive CD4+ T cells from PBMCs. Subset noted: CD45RA+ positively selected. DNA for the CDR3: TGCGCCAGCAGCTTAGCGGGAACATCGGCCAATGAGCAGTTCTTC. Translating gives CASSLAGTSANEQFF.